This entry lists 27 T cell receptor gamma chains sequenced from one sample in a study of gamma-delta T cells after stem cell transplantation. TCRdb re-called the RT-PCR reads via CATT. The sample has about 3,000 gamma-chain clones, 18% seen once; the top ten hold roughly 3.1%. The material sequenced was gamma-delta T cells. The receptor source for this set is a human donor. It is not recorded whose cells these are; they may come from a transplant donor.

The J gene is TRGJ1 or TRGJ2, the V gene TRGV2. Looked up from germline, CDR1 is EGSNGY and CDR2 is YDSYNSKV. CDR3 length: 15 amino acids. After removal of 0 bases from V and 8 bases from J, the junction contained 13 bases not matched to a gene. CDR3 DNA: TGTGCCACCTGGGACGGGCCCCTAGCAAATAATAAGAAACTCTTT. Translating it yields CATWDGPLANNKKLF.

About this clone itself: The identical CDR3 is also encoded by other nucleotide sequences in the sample. The rearrangement uses TRGV9 and TRGJ1 or TRGJ2. The CDR3 contains 12 residues. V lost 3 bases, J lost 3 bases, and 2 bases stayed unmatched. Germline V lookup: CDR1 GITISATS, CDR2 ISYDGTV (reference sequence). Here the CDR3 reads CALWESYYKKLF. The CDR3 nucleotides read TGTGCCTTGTGGGAGTCTTATTATAAGAAACTCTTT.

Only a few counts were recorded for this clone. The genes are TRGV9 and TRGJP1. The J call may be in error: the DNA end matches TRGJP better. Per the germline V gene, CDR1 is GITISATS and CDR2 is ISYDGTV (reference sequence). The CDR3 loop spans 15 amino acids. The CDR3 spells CALWEVHTTGWFKVF. The CDR3 DNA follows: TGTGCCTTGTGGGAGGTCCATACCACTGGTTGGTTCAAGGTATTT.

This clone was found a few times. V gene TRGV2 combines with J gene TRGJ1 or TRGJ2. V was pared by 0 bases and J by 10 bases, with 12 bases of the junction left unmatched. CDR1 is EGSNGY, CDR2 YDSYNSKV, per germline. The CDR3 covers 14 residues. The CDR3 nucleotides are TGTGCCACCTGGGACGGGCCGGAGGACACAAAGAAACTCTTT. This sequence encodes CATWDGPEDTKKLF.

This clone has only a few counts. The rearrangement uses TRGV4 and TRGJ1 or TRGJ2. The germline V gene has CDR1 EGSTGY and CDR2 YDSYTSSV. V dropped 1 base and J dropped 0; count of bases not matched to a gene: 3. The CDR3 sequence is 14 residues long. CDR3 bases: TGTGCCACCTGGGATGGATCGAATTATTATAAGAAACTCTTT. Its translation: CATWDGSNYYKKLF.

This clone was seen more than once but under ten times. The genes are TRGV9 and TRGJ1 or TRGJ2. V shed 0 bases, J shed 0 bases, and the junction held 5 bases outside the gene matches. There are 15 residues in the CDR3. Germline CDR1 and CDR2: GITISATS and ISYDGTV (reference sequence). In nucleotides, the CDR3 is TGTGCCTTGTGGGAGGTGGAGGGGAATTATTATAAGAAACTCTTT. This gives the protein CALWEVEGNYYKKLF.

This clone was observed a handful of times. The chain employs TRGV2 and TRGJP2. From germline, CDR1 is EGSNGY and CDR2 YDSYNSKV. The V gene end was trimmed by 2 bases and the J gene end by 10 bases; junction bases not matched to a gene: 4. The CDR3 extends over 12 amino acids. DNA for the CDR3: TGTGCCACCTGGGACGTGGGTTGGATCAAGACGTTT. Translated, it gives CATWDVGWIKTF.

This chain joins TRGV3 and TRGJP2. The CDR3 runs 15 residues. Trimming at V came to 0 bases and at J to 1 base, leaving 2 bases not matched to a gene. Per germline, CDR1 VTNTFY and CDR2 YDVSTARD (reference sequence). The CDR3 DNA sequence: TGTGCCACCTGGGACAGGGGTAGTAGTGATTGGATCAAGACGTTT. It codes for CATWDRGSSDWIKTF.

About this clone itself: At the DNA level, this CDR3 is encoded by other sequences in the same sample as well. The V gene is TRGV3, the J gene TRGJP2. V lost 1 base to trimming and J lost 9 bases; unmatched junction nucleotides: 5. Germline V gene sequence: CDR1 VTNTFY, CDR2 YDVSTARD (reference sequence). This CDR3 is built from 13 residues. The CDR3 DNA reads as TGTGCCACCTGGGACAGACCGCATTGGATCAAGACGTTT. Translated: CATWDRPHWIKTF.

J is TRGJ1 or TRGJ2 and V is TRGV3. V shed 4 bases, J shed 6 bases, and the junction held 3 bases outside the gene matches. This CDR3 is built from 11 residues. CDR1 is VTNTFY, CDR2 YDVSTARD, per germline (reference sequence). The CDR3 protein is CATWEVYKKLF. CDR3 nucleotide sequence: TGTGCCACCTGGGAGGTTTATAAGAAACTCTTT.

The chain carries TRGV3 and TRGJP2. V was clipped by 5 bases and J by 2 bases; unmatched bases: 5. Germline lookup yields CDR1 VTNTFY and CDR2 YDVSTARD (reference sequence). The CDR3 spans 14 residues. In nucleotides, the CDR3 is TGTGCCACCTGGGGCGAGAGTAGTGATTGGATCAAGACGTTT. Translating gives CATWGESSDWIKTF.

This clone has just a few counts. The chain links TRGV4 to TRGJ1 or TRGJ2. The length of the CDR3 is 13 residues. Germline trimming cut 6 bases from V and 0 bases from J; bases unmatched to any gene: 5. CDR1 EGSTGY and CDR2 YDSYTSSV come from the germline V gene. The CDR3 spells CATWRPNYYKKLF. CDR3 DNA: TGTGCCACCTGGCGTCCGAATTATTATAAGAAACTCTTT.

In this sample, this clone turned up a few times. V usage is TRGV3 and J usage is TRGJ1 or TRGJ2. V was clipped by 2 bases and J by 0 bases; unmatched bases: 7. This CDR3 comprises 15 residues. CDR1 and CDR2 from the germline V gene are VTNTFY and YDVSTARD (reference sequence). The CDR3 region is CATWDTHPNYYKKLF. The CDR3, as DNA: TGTGCCACCTGGGACACCCACCCGAATTATTATAAGAAACTCTTT.

Of note for this clone: A much larger clone sits a single nucleotide away, making a read error possible. The chain recombines TRGV4 with TRGJ1 or TRGJ2. This CDR3 has 14 residues. Germline CDR1 EGSTGY, CDR2 YDSYTSSV. CDR3 DNA sequence: TGTGCCTCCTGGGATGGAAACCGTTATTATAAGAAACTCTTT. This translates into CASWDGNRYYKKLF.

This clone was observed a handful of times. The rearrangement links TRGV8 to TRGJ1 or TRGJ2. CDR3 length: 14 amino acids. Per the germline V gene, CDR1 is VENAVY and CDR2 is YDSYNSRV. V lost 0 bases, J lost 6 bases, and 8 bases stayed unmatched. Here the CDR3 DNA reads TGTGCCACCTGGGATAGGCCCCATTTTTATAAGAAACTCTTT. Its translation is CATWDRPHFYKKLF.

This clone was counted a few times. The gene calls are TRGV4 and TRGJP2. With 6 bases clipped from V and 6 bases from J, the junction kept 4 bases outside the gene matches. Germline V gives CDR1 EGSTGY, CDR2 YDSYTSSV. The CDR3 runs to 12 residues. The chain's CDR3 is CATWRGDWIKTF. The CDR3 DNA is TGTGCCACCTGGCGCGGTGATTGGATCAAGACGTTT.

The chain joins TRGV9 to TRGJ1 or TRGJ2. Germline trimming cut 6 bases from V and 3 bases from J; bases unmatched to any gene: 5. This CDR3 is 12 amino acids long. CDR1 is GITISATS, CDR2 ISYDGTV, per germline (reference sequence). The CDR3 is CALWSPYYKKLF. CDR3 DNA sequence: TGTGCCTTGTGGTCCCCTTATTATAAGAAACTCTTT.

Note on this clone: At the DNA level, this CDR3 is encoded by other sequences in the same sample as well. The chain links TRGV2 to TRGJP1. This CDR3 spans 20 amino acids. V lost 1 base and J lost 8; bases outside the gene matches: 25. Germline CDR1 and CDR2: EGSNGY and YDSYNSKV. This CDR3 reads CATWDGASSLPSDTGWFKIF. CDR3 bases: TGTGCCACCTGGGACGGTGCATCTTCACTACCCAGTGACACCGGTTGGTTCAAGATATTT.

This clone has a handful of counts. The CDR3 reads CATWDRLMGPTYKKLF. The CDR3 nucleotides read TGTGCCACCTGGGACAGGCTGATGGGACCGACTTATAAGAAACTCTTT. The chain couples TRGV5 to TRGJ1 or TRGJ2. The CDR3 contains 16 residues. Trimming at V came to 0 bases and at J to 6 bases, leaving 14 bases not matched to a gene. In germline, CDR1 is VINAFY, CDR2 YDVSNSKD.

This clone came up a few times. V and J are TRGV2 and TRGJ1 or TRGJ2. V dropped 2 bases and J dropped 10; count of bases not matched to a gene: 8. The CDR3 spans 12 residues. In germline, CDR1 is EGSNGY, CDR2 YDSYNSKV. CDR3 DNA: TGTGCCACCTGGGACGAGCACTGGAAGAAACTCTTT. Protein sequence: CATWDEHWKKLF.

This clone was observed a handful of times. This chain uses TRGV5 with TRGJ1 or TRGJ2. CDR3 length equals 11 residues. Per germline, CDR1 VINAFY and CDR2 YDVSNSKD. V shed 3 bases and J 12 bases; nucleotides not matched to a gene: 8. CDR3 sequence: CATWDLGGKLF. CDR3 DNA sequence: TGTGCCACCTGGGACCTCGGTGGGAAACTCTTT.

As concerns this clone: An end of the junction does not agree with germline; a read error may underlie this. The sample carries other DNA sequences with the same CDR3. J is TRGJ1 or TRGJ2 and V is TRGV2. This CDR3 spans 11 amino acids. Germline V gives CDR1 EGSNGY, CDR2 YDSYNSKV. The CDR3 bases are TGCGCCACCTGGGACGATTATAAGAAACTCTTT. This translates into CATWDDYKKLF.

This clone has a handful of counts. The chain combines TRGV4 with TRGJP2. CDR1 and CDR2 (germline): EGSTGY, YDSYTSSV. V lost 0 bases, J lost 6 bases, and 7 bases stayed unmatched. The CDR3 runs to 15 residues. The CDR3 region is CATWDGRGGDWIKTF. The CDR3 nucleotides are TGTGCCACCTGGGATGGGAGGGGTGGTGATTGGATCAAGACGTTT.

With respect to this clone: This may stem from a read error, because a much larger clone lies one nucleotide away. The CDR3 reads CATWENHYKKLF. In DNA form, the CDR3 reads TGTGCCACCTGGGAGAATCATTATAAGAAACTCTTT. The chain uses TRGV4 and TRGJ1 or TRGJ2. Germline lookup yields CDR1 EGSTGY and CDR2 YDSYTSSV. The CDR3 is 12 residues long.

The chain couples TRGV4 to TRGJ1 or TRGJ2. Trimming cost V 5 bases and J 4 bases; bases outside gene matches: 5. The CDR3 spans 12 residues. Germline V gives CDR1 EGSTGY, CDR2 YDSYTSSV. For the CDR3, the DNA is TGTGCCACCTGGGGCCCCTATTATAAGAAACTCTTT. This sequence encodes CATWGPYYKKLF.

Worth noting for this clone: This same CDR3 is encoded by further DNA sequences in the sample. The rearrangement links TRGV2 to TRGJP2. CDR1 and CDR2 from the germline V gene are EGSNGY and YDSYNSKV. Germline trimming cut 2 bases from V and 1 base from J; bases unmatched to any gene: 1. The CDR3 runs 14 residues. CDR3 sequence: CATWDVSSDWIKTF. As DNA, the CDR3 is TGTGCCACCTGGGACGTTAGTAGTGATTGGATCAAGACGTTT.

This clone occurred a few times. V usage is TRGV5 and J usage is TRGJ1 or TRGJ2. The ends lost 0 bases at V and 12 bases at J; junction bases unmatched: 8. CDR3 size: 12 residues. Looked up from germline, CDR1 is VINAFY and CDR2 is YDVSNSKD. The CDR3 nucleotides are TGTGCCACCTGGGACAGGCTAAAATGGAAACTCTTT. It yields the protein CATWDRLKWKLF.